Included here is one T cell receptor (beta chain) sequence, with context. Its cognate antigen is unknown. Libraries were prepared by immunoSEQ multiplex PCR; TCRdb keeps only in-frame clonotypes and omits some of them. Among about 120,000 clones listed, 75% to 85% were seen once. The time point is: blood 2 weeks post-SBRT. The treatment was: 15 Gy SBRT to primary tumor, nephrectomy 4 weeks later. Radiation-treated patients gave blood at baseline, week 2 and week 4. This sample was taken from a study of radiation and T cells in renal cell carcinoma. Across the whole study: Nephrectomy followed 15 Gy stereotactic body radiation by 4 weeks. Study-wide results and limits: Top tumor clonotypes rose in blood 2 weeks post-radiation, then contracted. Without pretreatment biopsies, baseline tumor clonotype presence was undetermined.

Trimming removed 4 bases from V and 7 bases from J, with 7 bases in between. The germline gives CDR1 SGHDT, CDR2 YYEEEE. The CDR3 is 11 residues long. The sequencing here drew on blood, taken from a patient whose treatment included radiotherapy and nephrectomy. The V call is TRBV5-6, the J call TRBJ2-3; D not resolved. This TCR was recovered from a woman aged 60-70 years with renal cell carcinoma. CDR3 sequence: CASSAQYTQYF. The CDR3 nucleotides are TGTGCCAGCAGCGCCCAGTATACGCAGTATTTT.